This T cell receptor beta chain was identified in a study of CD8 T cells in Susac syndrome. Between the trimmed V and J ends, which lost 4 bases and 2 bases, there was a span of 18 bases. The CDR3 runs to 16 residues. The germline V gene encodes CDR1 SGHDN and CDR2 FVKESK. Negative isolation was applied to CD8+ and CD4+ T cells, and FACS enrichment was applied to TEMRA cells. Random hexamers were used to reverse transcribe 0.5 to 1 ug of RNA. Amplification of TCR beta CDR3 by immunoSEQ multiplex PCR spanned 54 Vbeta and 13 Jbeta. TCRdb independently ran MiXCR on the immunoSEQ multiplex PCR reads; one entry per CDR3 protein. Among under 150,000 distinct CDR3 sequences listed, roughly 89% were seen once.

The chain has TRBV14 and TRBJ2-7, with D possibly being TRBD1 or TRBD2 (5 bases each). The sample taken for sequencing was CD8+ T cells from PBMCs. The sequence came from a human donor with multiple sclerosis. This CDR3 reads CASSRSIGTDAYEQYF. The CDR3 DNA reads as TGTGCCAGCAGCCGCAGTATTGGGACGGACGCCTACGAGCAGTACTTC.